The clone carrying this T cell receptor (beta chain) was counted at least ten times. V dropped 4 bases and J dropped 2 bases, with 9 bases sitting between them. The CDR3 covers 13 residues. Germline CDR1 DFQATT, CDR2 SNEGSKA (reference sequence). This entry belongs to a study of read filtering for tumor transcriptome and immune sequencing. As for the study in general: The cohort had roughly 16 men and around 15 women aged about 47 to 90, mean roughly 70 years.

The library was built from around 400 ng RNA with molecular barcoded adaptors for alpha/delta and beta/gamma chains. TCRdb re-derived calls from the reads in MiXCR, one entry per CDR3 protein. The sample shows approximately 45,000 distinct CDR3 sequences, roughly 20% of them seen only once. Sequenced material: a population of CD138-negative cells sorted from bone marrow. This TCR derives from a donor over 35 with multiple myeloma. The rearrangement uses TRBV20-1 and TRBJ1-5; D is undetermined. CDR3 sequence (DNA): TGCAGTGCTATAGTGATGGGCAATCAGCCCCAGCATTTT. It encodes CSAIVMGNQPQHF.